The clone carrying this T cell receptor beta chain was found once. As yet, its antigen is unknown. PCR amplification relied on 60 Vbeta primers (plus 13 Jbeta primers). The protocol was immunoSEQ multiplex PCR, while the TCRdb copy is restricted to in-frame clones and leaves out a portion. The sample has about 150,000 clones; around 79% are singletons. The sample belongs to a study of cytomegalovirus exposure and HLA in healthy donors. Study observations and caveats: Follow-up analysis later connected one missense variant in DCLRE1C with trimming of TCR beta V- and J-genes. Fewer N-insertions (relative to the approximately 700-donor mean) were reportedly seen in an Asian-associated ancestry cluster in a later analysis.

V was clipped by 3 bases and J by 0 bases, with 21 bases between them. Germline V gene lookup returns CDR1 GTSNPN and CDR2 SVGIG (reference sequence). The length of the CDR3 is 19 residues. CMV serostatus data were not documented for this donor. The sequence came from a human donor in good health. The sample consisted of PBMCs. The chain combines TRBV30 with TRBJ1-6; no firm D call. The CDR3 nucleotides read TGTGCCTGGAGCAGGATAGGAACACCCACCCTCTCCTATAATTCACCCCTCCACTTT. Translated: CAWSRIGTPTLSYNSPLHF.